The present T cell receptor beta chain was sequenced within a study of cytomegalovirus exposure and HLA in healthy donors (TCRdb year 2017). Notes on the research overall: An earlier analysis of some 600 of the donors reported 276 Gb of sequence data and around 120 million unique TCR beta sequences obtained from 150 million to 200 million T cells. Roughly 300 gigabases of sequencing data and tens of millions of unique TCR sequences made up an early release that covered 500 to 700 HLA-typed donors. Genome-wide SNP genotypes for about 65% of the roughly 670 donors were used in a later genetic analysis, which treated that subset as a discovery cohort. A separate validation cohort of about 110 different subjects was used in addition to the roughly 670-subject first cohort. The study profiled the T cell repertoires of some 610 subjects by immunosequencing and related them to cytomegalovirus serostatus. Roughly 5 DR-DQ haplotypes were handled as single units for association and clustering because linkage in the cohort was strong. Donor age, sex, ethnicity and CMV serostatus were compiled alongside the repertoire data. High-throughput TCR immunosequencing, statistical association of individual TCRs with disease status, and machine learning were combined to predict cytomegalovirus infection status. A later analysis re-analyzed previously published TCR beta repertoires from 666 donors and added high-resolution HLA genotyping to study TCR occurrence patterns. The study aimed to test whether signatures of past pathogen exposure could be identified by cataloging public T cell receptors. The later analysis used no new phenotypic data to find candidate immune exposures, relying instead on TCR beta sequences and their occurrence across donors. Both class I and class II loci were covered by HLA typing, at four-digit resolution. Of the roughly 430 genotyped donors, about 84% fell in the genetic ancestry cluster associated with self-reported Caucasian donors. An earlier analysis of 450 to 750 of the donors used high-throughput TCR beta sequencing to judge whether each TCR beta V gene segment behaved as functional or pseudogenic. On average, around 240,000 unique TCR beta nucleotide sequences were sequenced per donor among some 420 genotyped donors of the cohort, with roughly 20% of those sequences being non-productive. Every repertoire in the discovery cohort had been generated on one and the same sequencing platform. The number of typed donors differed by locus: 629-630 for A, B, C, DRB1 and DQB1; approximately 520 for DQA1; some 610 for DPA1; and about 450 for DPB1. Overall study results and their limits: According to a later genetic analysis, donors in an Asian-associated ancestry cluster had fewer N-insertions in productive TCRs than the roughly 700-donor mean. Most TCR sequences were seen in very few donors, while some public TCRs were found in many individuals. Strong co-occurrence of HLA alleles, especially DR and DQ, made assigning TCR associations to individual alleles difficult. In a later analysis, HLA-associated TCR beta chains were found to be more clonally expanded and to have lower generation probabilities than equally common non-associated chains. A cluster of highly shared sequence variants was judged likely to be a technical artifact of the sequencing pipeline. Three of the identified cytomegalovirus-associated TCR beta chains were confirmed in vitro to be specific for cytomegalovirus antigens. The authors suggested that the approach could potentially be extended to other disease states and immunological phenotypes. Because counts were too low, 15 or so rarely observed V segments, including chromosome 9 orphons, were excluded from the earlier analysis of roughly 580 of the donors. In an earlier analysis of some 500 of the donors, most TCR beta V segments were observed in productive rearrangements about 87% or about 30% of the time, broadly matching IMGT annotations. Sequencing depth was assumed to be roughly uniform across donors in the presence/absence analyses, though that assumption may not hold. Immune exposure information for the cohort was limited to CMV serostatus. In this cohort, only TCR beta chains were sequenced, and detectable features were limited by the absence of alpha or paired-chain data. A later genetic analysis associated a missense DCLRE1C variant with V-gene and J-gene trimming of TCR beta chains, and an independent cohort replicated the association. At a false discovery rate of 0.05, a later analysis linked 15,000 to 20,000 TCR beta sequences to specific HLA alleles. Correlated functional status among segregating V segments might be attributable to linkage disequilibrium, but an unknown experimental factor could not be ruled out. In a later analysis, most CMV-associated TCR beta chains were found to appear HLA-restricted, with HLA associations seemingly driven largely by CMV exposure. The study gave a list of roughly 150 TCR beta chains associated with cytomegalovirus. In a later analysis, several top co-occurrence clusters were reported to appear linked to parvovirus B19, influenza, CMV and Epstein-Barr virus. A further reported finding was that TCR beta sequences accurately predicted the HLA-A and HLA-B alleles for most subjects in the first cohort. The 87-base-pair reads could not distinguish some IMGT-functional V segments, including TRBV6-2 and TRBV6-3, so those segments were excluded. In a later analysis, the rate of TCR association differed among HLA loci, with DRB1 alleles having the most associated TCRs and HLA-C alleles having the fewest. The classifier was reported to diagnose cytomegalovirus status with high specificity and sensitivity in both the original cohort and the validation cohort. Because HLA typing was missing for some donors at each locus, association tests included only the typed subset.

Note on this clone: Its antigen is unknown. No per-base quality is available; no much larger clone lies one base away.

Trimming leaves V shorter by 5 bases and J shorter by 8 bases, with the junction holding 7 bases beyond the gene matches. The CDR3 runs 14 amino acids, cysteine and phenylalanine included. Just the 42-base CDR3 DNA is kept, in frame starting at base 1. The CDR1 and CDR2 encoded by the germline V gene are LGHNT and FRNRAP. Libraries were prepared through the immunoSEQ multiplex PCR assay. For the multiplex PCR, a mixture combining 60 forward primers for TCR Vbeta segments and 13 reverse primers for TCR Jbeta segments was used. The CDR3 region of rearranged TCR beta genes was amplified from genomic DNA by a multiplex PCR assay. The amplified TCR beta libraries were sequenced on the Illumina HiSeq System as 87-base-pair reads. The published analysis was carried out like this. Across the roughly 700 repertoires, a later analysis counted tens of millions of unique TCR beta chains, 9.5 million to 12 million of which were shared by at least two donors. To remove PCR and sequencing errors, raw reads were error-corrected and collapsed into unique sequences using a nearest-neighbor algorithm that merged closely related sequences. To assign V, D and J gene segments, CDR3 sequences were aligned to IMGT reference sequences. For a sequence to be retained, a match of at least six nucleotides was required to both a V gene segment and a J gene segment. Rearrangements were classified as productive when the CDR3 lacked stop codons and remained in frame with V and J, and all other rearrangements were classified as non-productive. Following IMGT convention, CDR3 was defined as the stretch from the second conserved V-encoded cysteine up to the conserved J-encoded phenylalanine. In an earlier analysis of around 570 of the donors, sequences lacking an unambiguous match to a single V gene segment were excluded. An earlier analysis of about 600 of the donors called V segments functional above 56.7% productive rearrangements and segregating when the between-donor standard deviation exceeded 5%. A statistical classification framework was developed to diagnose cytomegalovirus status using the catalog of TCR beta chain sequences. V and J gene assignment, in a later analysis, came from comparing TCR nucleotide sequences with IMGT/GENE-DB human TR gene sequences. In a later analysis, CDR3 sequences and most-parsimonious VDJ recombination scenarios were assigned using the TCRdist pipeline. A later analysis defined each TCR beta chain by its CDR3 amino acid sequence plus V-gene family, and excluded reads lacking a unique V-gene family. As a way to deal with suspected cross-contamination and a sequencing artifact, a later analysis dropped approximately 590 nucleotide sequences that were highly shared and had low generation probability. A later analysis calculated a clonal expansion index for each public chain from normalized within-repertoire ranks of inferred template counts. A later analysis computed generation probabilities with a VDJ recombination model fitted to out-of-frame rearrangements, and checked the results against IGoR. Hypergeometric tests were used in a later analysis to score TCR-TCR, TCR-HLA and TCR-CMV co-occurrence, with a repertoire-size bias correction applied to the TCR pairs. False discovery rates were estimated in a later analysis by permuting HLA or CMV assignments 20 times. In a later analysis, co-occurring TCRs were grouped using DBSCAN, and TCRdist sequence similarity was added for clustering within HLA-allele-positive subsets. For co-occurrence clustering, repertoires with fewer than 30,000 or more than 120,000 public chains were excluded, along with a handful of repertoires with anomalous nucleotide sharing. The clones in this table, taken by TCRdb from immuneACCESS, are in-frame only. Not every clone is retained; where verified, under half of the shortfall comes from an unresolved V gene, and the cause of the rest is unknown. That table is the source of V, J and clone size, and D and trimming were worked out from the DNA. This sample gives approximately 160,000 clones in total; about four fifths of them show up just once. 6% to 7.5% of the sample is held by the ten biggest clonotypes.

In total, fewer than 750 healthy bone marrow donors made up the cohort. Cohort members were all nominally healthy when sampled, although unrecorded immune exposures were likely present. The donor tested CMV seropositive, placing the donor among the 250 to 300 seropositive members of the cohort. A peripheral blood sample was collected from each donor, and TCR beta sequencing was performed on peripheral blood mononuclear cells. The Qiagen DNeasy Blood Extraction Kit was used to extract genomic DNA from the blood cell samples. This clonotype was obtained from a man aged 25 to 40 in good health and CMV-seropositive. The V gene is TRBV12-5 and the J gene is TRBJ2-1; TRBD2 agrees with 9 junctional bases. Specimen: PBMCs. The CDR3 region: CASGSSGGWDEQFF. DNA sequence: TGTGCTAGTGGTAGTAGCGGGGGTTGGGATGAGCAGTTCTTC.